This T cell receptor beta chain emerged from a study of molecular identifiers for immune sequencing clone quantification. Germline loops: CDR1 LGHNA, CDR2 YSLEER. The CDR3 is 15 residues long. With 0 bases removed from V and 6 bases from J, the gap between germline ends came to 12 bases. This clonotype came up many times. TCRdb ran MiXCR on the PCR reads and lists one entry per CDR3 protein. The profile shows just under 650,000 distinct CDR3 sequences, 15% to 20% of them singletons. The sequencing input was naive CD8+ T cells from blood, with Jurkat cell RNA spiked in. Subset denoted: FACS-sorted CD8+CD4-CCR7+CD45RA+ naive T cells. The chain couples TRBV4-3 to TRBJ1-5; maybe TRBD1 (6 bases). The source of this sequence is a human donor in good health. Some libraries in this study had Jurkat cell RNA spiked in. In DNA, the CDR3 is TGCGCCAGCAGCCAAGACTGGGCAGGGGCTCAGCCCCAGCATTTT. It specifies CASSQDWAGAQPQHF.